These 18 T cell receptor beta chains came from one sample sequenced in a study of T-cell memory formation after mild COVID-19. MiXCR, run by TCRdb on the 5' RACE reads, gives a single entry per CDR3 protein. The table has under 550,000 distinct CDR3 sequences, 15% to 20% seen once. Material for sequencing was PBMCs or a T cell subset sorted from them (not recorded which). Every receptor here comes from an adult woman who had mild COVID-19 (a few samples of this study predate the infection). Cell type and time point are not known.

The CDR3: CAWNRDSYEQYF. The CDR3 nucleotides read TGTGCCTGGAACCGGGACAGCTACGAGCAGTACTTC. V gene TRBV30 combines with J gene TRBJ2-7; 7 positions agree with TRBD1. The CDR3 is 12 amino acids. V lost 4 bases to trimming and J lost 3 bases; unmatched junction nucleotides: 3. Germline CDR1 is GTSNPN and CDR2 is SVGIG (reference sequence).

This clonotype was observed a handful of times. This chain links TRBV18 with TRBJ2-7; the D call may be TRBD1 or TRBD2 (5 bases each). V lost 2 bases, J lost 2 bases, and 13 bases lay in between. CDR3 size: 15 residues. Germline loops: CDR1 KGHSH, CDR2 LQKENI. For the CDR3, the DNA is TGTGCCAGCTCACCAGCAGCAGGGAGAACCTACGAGCAGTACTTC. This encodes CASSPAAGRTYEQYF. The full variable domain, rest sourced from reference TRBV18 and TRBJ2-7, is NAGVMQNPRHLVRRRGQEARLRCSPMKGHSHVYWYRQLPEEGLKFMVYLQKENIIDESGMPKERFSAEFPKEGPSILRIQQVVRGDSAAYFCASSPAAGRTYEQYFGPGTRLTVT.

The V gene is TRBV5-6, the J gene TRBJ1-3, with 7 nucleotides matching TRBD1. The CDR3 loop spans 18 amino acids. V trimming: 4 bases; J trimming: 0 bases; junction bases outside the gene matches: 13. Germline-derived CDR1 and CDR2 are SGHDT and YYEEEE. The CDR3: CASSLTGVWTPSGNTIYF. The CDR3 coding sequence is TGTGCCAGCAGCCTTACAGGGGTCTGGACCCCCTCTGGAAACACCATATATTTT.

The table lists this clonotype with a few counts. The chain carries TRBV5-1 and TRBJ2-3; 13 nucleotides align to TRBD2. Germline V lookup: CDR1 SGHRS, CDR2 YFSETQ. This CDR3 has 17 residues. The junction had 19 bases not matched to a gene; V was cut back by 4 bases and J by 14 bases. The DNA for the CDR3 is TGCGCCAGCAGCCCGGGACTAGCGGGGCTCGGGTTCTGGGGGCTGTATTTT. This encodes CASSPGLAGLGFWGLYF.

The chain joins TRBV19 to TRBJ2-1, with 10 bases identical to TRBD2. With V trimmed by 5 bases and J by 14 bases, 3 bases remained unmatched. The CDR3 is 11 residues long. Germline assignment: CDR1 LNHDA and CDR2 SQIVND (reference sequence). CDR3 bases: TGTGCCAGTAGTGTCGGACTAGCGGAGTTCTTC. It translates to CASSVGLAEFF.

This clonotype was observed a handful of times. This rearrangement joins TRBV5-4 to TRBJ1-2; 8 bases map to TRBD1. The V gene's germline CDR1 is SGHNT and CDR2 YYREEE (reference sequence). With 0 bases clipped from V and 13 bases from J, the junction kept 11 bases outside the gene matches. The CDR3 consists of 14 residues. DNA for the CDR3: TGTGCCAGCAGCTTGGGTGACAGGGGCGACATAGGCACCTTC. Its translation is CASSLGDRGDIGTF.

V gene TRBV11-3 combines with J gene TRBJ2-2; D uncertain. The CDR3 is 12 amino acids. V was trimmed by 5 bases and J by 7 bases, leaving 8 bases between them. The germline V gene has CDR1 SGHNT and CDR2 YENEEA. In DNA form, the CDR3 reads TGTGCCAGCAGCCCGGACCACGGGGAGCTGTTTTTT. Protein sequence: CASSPDHGELFF.

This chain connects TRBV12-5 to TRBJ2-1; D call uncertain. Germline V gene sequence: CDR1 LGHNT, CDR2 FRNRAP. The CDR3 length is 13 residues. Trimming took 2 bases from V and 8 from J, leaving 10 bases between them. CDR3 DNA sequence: TGTGCTAGTGGTTTGAGGGAAATCGATGAGCAGTTCTTC. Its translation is CASGLREIDEQFF.

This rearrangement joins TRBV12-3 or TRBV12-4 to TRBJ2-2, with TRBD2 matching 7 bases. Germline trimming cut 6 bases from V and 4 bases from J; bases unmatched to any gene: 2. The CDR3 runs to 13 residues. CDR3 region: CASRIAGTGELFF. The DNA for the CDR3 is TGTGCCAGCAGAATAGCGGGCACCGGGGAGCTGTTTTTT.

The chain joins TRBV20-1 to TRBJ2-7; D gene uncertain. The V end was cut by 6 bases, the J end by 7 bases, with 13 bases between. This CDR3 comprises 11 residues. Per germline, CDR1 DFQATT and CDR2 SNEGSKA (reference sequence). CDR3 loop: CSAHGGWEQYF. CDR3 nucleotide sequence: TGCAGTGCCCACGGTGGGTGGGAGCAGTACTTC.

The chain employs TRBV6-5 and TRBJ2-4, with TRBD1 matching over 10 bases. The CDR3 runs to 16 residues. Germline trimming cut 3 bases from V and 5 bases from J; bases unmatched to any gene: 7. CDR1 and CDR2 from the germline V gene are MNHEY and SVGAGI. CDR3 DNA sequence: TGTGCCAGCAGTTATAAGGGACAGGGGTTGGAAAACATTCAGTACTTC. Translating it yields CASSYKGQGLENIQYF.

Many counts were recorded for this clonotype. The CDR3 nucleotides are TGTGCCAGCAGCCCCGACAGGGCCCGCACCGGGGAGCTGTTTTTT. It encodes CASSPDRARTGELFF. The chain combines TRBV5-6 with TRBJ2-2; the match to TRBD1 covers 7 bases. V shed 4 bases, J shed 4 bases, and the junction held 7 bases outside the gene matches. This CDR3 comprises 15 residues. Germline V gene lookup returns CDR1 SGHDT and CDR2 YYEEEE.

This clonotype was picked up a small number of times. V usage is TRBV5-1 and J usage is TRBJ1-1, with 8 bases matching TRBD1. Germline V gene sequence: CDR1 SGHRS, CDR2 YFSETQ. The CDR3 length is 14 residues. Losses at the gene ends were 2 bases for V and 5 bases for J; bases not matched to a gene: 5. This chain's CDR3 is CASSFFGQGTEAFF. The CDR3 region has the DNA TGCGCCAGCAGCTTCTTTGGACAGGGTACTGAAGCTTTCTTT.

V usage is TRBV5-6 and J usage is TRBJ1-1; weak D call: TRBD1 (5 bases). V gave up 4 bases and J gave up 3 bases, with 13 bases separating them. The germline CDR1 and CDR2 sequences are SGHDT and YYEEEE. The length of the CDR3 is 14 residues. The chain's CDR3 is CASSGDFRDTEAFF. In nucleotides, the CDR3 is TGTGCCAGCAGCGGGGACTTTAGGGACACTGAAGCTTTCTTT.

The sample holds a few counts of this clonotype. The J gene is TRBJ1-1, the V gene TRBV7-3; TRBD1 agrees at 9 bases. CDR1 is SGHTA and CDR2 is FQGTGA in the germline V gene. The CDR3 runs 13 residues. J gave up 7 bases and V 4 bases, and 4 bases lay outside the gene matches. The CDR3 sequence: CASSYGQGNEAFF. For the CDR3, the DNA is TGTGCCAGCAGCTACGGACAGGGGAATGAAGCTTTCTTT.

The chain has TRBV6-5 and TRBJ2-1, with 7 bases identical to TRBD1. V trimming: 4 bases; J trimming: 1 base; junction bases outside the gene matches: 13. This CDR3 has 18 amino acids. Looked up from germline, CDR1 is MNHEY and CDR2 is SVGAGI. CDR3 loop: CASSSDHDRVPSYNEQFF. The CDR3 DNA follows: TGTGCCAGCAGTTCAGACCACGACAGGGTGCCGTCCTACAATGAGCAGTTCTTC.

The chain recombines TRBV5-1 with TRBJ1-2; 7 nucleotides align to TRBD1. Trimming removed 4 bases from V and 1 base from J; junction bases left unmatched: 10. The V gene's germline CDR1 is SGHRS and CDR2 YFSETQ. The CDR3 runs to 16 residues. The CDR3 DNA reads TGCGCCAGCAGCCCAGAACCGGGACAGCATAACTATGGCTACACCTTC. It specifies CASSPEPGQHNYGYTF.

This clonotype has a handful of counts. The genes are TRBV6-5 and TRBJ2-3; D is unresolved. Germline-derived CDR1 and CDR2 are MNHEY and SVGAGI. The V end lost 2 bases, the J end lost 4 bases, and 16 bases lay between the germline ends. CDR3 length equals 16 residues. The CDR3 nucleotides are TGTGCCAGCAGTTACCGCGACCTCCTGCCCCCAGATACGCAGTATTTT. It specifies CASSYRDLLPPDTQYF.